The 15 T cell receptor beta chains below were found in one sample sequenced in a study of CD8+CD57+ T cells in acquired aplastic anemia. For sequencing, patients were chosen who had shown expansion of CD8+CD57+ cells by flow cytometry. Both TCR beta VDJ combination and CDR3 sequence profiling were carried out. Genomic DNA was the template for this profiling. Each CDR3 protein is one row after TCRdb ran MiXCR on the reads. Of roughly 500,000 distinct CDR3 sequences listed, around 30% are singletons. The sample was sorted CD4+, CD8+, or CD8+CD57+ T cells (not recorded which) from PBMCs. The source of these receptors is a human donor with aplastic anemia.

This clonotype has just a few counts. V usage is TRBV30 and J usage is TRBJ2-7; D tentatively reads TRBD1 or TRBD2 (5 bases each). Trimming cost V 1 base and J 2 bases, with 12 bases left between them. This CDR3 contains 14 residues. Germline CDR1 reads GTSNPN; CDR2 reads SVGIG (reference sequence). Here the CDR3 DNA reads TGTGCCTGGAGTGGGGGGATAGGGCCCTACGAGCAGTACTTC. The encoded protein is CAWSGGIGPYEQYF.

The table lists this clonotype with many counts. The genes are TRBV6-1 and TRBJ2-7; the D gene is possibly TRBD2 (5 bases). Germline V gene sequence: CDR1 MNHNS, CDR2 SASEGT. This CDR3 comprises 14 residues. Trimming took off 4 bases at V and 0 bases at J, with 10 bases between the two ends. CDR3 DNA sequence: TGTGCCAGCAGTGCGGAGGATAGCTCCTACGAGCAGTACTTC. The encoded protein is CASSAEDSSYEQYF.

A few counts support this clonotype. This clone may be a read error of a much larger clone one base away. This chain joins TRBV19 and TRBJ1-2; D possibly corresponds to TRBD1 (6 bases). The CDR3 sequence is 15 residues long. Germline CDR1 LNHDA, CDR2 SQIVND (reference sequence). Trimming took off 5 bases at V and 8 bases at J, with 21 bases between the two ends. CDR3 loop: CASSQSRTAALGYTF. CDR3 sequence (DNA): TGTGCCAGTAGTCAGTCCCGGACAGCTGCGCTAGGCTACACCTTC.

This clonotype was seen repeatedly, ten times or more. The chain couples TRBV2 to TRBJ1-2; D is uncertain. CDR3 size: 15 residues. The V end was cut by 4 bases, the J end by 4 bases, with 16 bases between. Germline CDR1 and CDR2: SNHLY and FYNNEI. The DNA for the CDR3 is TGTGCCAGCAGTGCCGCTCCCGGGAGGAGCTATGGCTACACCTTC. It is translated as CASSAAPGRSYGYTF.

This clonotype appeared a few times. The chain employs TRBV6-1 and TRBJ2-7; 8 positions match TRBD2. Losses at the gene ends were 4 bases for V and 2 bases for J; bases not matched to a gene: 7. CDR1 is MNHNS, CDR2 SASEGT, per germline. The CDR3 runs 15 residues. This CDR3 is CASSGQLAAPYEQYF. DNA of the CDR3: TGTGCCAGCAGTGGGCAACTAGCGGCTCCCTACGAGCAGTACTTC.

The V and J genes are TRBV25-1 and TRBJ2-7; 9 nucleotides align to TRBD2. V trimming: 8 bases; J trimming: 2 bases; junction bases outside the gene matches: 10. The CDR3 totals 15 residues. Per germline, CDR1 MGHDK and CDR2 SYGVNS. For the CDR3, the DNA is TGTGCCAGCCACCGCGGGGGGGTTGGGGCCTACGAGCAGTACTTC. It translates to CASHRGGVGAYEQYF.

The rearrangement joins TRBV6-6 to TRBJ1-1; D might be TRBD1 (6 bases). The CDR3 covers 16 residues. With 2 bases removed from V and 3 bases from J, the gap between germline ends came to 16 bases. Germline assignment: CDR1 MNHNY and CDR2 SVGAGI (reference sequence). The CDR3 sequence is CASSYTLYRADTEAFF. The CDR3 nucleotides are TGTGCCAGCAGTTACACCCTTTACAGGGCAGACACTGAAGCTTTCTTT.

This clonotype was seen at least ten times. J is TRBJ1-2 and V is TRBV9; a possible D gene is TRBD1 (5 bases). The CDR3 is made up of 16 amino acids. Germline values: CDR1 SGDLS, CDR2 YYNGEE. V gave up 2 bases and J gave up 7 bases, with 21 bases separating them. As DNA, the CDR3 is TGTGCCAGCAGCGTCCATTTGCGGACATTTGATAGTGGCTACACCTTC. Translating gives CASSVHLRTFDSGYTF.

The chain combines TRBV12-3 or TRBV12-4 with TRBJ2-1; D is tentatively TRBD1 or TRBD2 (6 bases each). The V end lost 8 bases, the J end lost 2 bases, and 28 bases lay between the germline ends. The CDR3 spans 19 residues. CDR3 sequence reads: CASSGAWRRRSDPYNEQFF. CDR3 sequence (DNA): TGTGCCAGCTCGGGGGCGTGGCGAAGGAGAAGTGACCCCTACAATGAGCAGTTCTTC.

The rearrangement uses TRBV2 and TRBJ1-1, with D possibly TRBD1 on 6 matching bases. This CDR3 has 13 amino acids. Germline CDR1 and CDR2: SNHLY and FYNNEI. V lost 1 base and J lost 5, with 8 bases in between. The CDR3 region is CASSEDRVTEAFF. The CDR3 bases are TGTGCCAGCAGTGAAGACAGGGTTACTGAAGCTTTCTTT.

This clonotype was detected a few times. The chain is built from TRBV5-1 and TRBJ1-1, with D unclear. Deletions cut 3 bases from V and 3 bases from J, with 9 bases between. Germline V gives CDR1 SGHRS, CDR2 YFSETQ. The CDR3 is made up of 13 amino acids. DNA of the CDR3: TGCGCCAGCAGCTCACAGTTCGACACTGAAGCTTTCTTT. The encoded protein is CASSSQFDTEAFF.

The chain carries TRBV11-2 and TRBJ1-1; tentative D call: TRBD1 (5 bases). V was shortened by 5 bases and J by 7 bases, with 14 bases between the two germline ends. The CDR3 length is 13 residues. CDR1 and CDR2 from the germline V gene are SGHAT and FQNNGV. CDR3 nucleotides: TGTGCCAGCAGCGGCAGGGTGTACATTGAAGCTTTCTTT. This encodes CASSGRVYIEAFF.

In this sample, this clonotype turned up a few times. The chain is built from TRBV6-1 and TRBJ1-2; 7 nucleotides agree with TRBD1. The CDR3 runs to 13 residues. Germline assignment: CDR1 MNHNS and CDR2 SASEGT. Trimming cost V 5 bases and J 7 bases; bases outside gene matches: 7. In nucleotides, the CDR3 is TGTGCCAGCAGTACAACAGGGGTTTTTGGCTACACCTTC. It encodes CASSTTGVFGYTF.

This clonotype was picked up a small number of times. This chain connects TRBV9 to TRBJ1-2, with D unresolved. The length of the CDR3 is 13 residues. The germline gives CDR1 SGDLS, CDR2 YYNGEE. The V and J ends lost 7 bases and 8 bases respectively, with 18 bases between them. The CDR3 DNA is TGTGCCAGCTCGCCCAAAAACGGTGGCGGCTACACCTTC. Translated, it gives CASSPKNGGGYTF.

This chain connects TRBV25-1 to TRBJ2-5; the D call may be TRBD1 or TRBD2 (7 bases each). Trimming left V 6 bases short and J 1 base short, with 15 bases between. Germline values: CDR1 MGHDK, CDR2 SYGVNS. The length of the CDR3 is 15 residues. In DNA form, the CDR3 reads TGTGCCAGCAGGGCAGGGGGAGGGTTCCAAGAGACCCAGTACTTC. It yields the protein CASRAGGGFQETQYF.